The clone carrying this T cell receptor (beta chain) was observed a single time. What it recognizes is unknown. This entry belongs to a study of cytomegalovirus exposure and HLA in healthy donors. Overall study results and limits: Some TCR beta chains (approximately 180 of them) were listed as cytomegalovirus-associated. In an earlier analysis, about 87% or about 30%: the productive usage of most TCR beta V segments.

The PCR contained 60 Vbeta and 13 Jbeta primers. Data came from immunoSEQ multiplex PCR; TCRdb stores just in-frame clones and leaves some out. The sample contains 150,000 to 200,000 clones, about 86% of which appear only once. Between the trimmed V and J ends, which lost 5 bases and 6 bases, there was a span of 9 bases. Germline V gene data show CDR1 as PRHDT and CDR2 as FYEKMQ (reference sequence). The CDR3 has 12 residues. In nominal health when sampled, donors likely had unrecorded immune exposures nonetheless. The sample taken for sequencing was PBMCs. J is TRBJ2-3 and V is TRBV13; unclear D gene. The clonotype comes from a woman between 18 and 29 years old in good health and CMV-seropositive. This chain's CDR3 is CASSLTSDTQYF. The CDR3 region has the DNA TGTGCCAGCAGCCTTACATCCGATACGCAGTATTTT.